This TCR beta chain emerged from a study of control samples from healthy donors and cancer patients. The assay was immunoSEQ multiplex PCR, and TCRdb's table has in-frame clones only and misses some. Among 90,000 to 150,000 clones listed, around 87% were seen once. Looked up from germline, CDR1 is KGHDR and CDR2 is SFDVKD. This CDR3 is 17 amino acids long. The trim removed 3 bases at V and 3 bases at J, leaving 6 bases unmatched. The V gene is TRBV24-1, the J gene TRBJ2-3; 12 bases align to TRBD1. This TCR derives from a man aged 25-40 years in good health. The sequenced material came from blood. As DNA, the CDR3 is TGTGCCACCAGTGATACGGGACAGGGGGCAGGGACAGATACGCAGTATTTT. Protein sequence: CATSDTGQGAGTDTQYF.